This is a list of T cell receptor beta chains from one sample in a study of a mutant IDH1 vaccine in newly diagnosed glioma. TCRdb's copy holds only in-frame clones and misses some; the assay was immunoSEQ multiplex PCR. This table has fewer than 45,000 clones, roughly 78% appearing once. Source: PBMCs, taken from a glioma patient treated with radiotherapy, temozolomide or both. The receptors originated from a man aged 40-55 years with glioma. Some clones in this sample may be carry-over from other donors' samples. Each CDR3 is given with its conserved first and last residue. Each record gives: clone size, D gene, V gene, J gene, CDR3 DNA, CDR3 protein. D genes are given only for firm matches. Expanded clones get a size class; other rows say once, few or many, or leave the size out.

NA	TRBD2	TRBV5-1	TRBJ2-1	TGCGCCAGCAGCTTGGGTACTAGCGGGGGTAGCTCCTACAATGAGCAGTTCTTC	CASSLGTSGGSSYNEQFF
once	TRBD1	TRBV27	TRBJ1-4	TGTGCCAGCGGCAAACAGGGGGCGAGTAATGAAAAACTGTTTTTT	CASGKQGASNEKLFF
NA	TRBD2	TRBV30	TRBJ2-1	TGTGCCTGGAGCAGACTAGCGGGGTATCCCTACAATGAGCAGTTCTTC	CAWSRLAGYPYNEQFF
NA	NA	TRBV18	TRBJ2-7	TGTGCCAGCTCACCACCGGGCGGAAGCTACGAGCAGTACTTC	CASSPPGGSYEQYF
NA	NA	TRBV6-7	TRBJ2-7	TGTGCCAGCAGTTACTCGGGGGCCATAATCCTTTACGAGCAGTACTTC	CASSYSGAIILYEQYF
NA	TRBD1	TRBV29-1	TRBJ2-2	TGCAGCGTCCACGTTACAGGGGGAGGAGGGGAGCTGTTTTTT	CSVHVTGGGGELFF
once	TRBD1	TRBV6-1	TRBJ2-5	TGTGCCAGCAGTGACCCGGGACAGGGGGGGTGGGCGGAGACCCAGTACTTC	CASSDPGQGGWAETQYF
NA	TRBD1	TRBV27	TRBJ1-6	TGTGCCAGCAGACGTACCTTCGACAGGGCCCCCTTGTCCCTCCACTTT	CASRRTFDRAPLSLHF
once	NA	TRBV5-1	TRBJ1-2	TGCGCCAGCAGCTTGGCAGGGAGCAATGGCTACACCTTC	CASSLAGSNGYTF
NA	TRBD2	TRBV28	TRBJ2-7	TGTGCCAGCAGCCGGGTAGCGGGGACGAGCTCCTACGAGCAGTACTTC	CASSRVAGTSSYEQYF
NA	NA	TRBV27	TRBJ2-5	TGTGCCAGCAGTACTCGTTGGGGCTCGGAGACCCAGTACTTC	CASSTRWGSETQYF
NA	NA	TRBV2	TRBJ1-4	TGTGCCAGCATGCCTGGTACTAATGAAAAACTGTTTTTT	CASMPGTNEKLFF
NA	NA	TRBV2	TRBJ2-7	TGTGCCAGCAGCGAGGGCTCCCTCTCCTACGAGCAGTACTTC	CASSEGSLSYEQYF
NA	NA	TRBV27	TRBJ2-3	TGTGCCAGCAGTTCCTTAGACAGAACAGATACGCAGTATTTT	CASSSLDRTDTQYF
few	NA	TRBV9	TRBJ2-2	TGTGCCAGCAGCGTAGCTAGTATGACCGGGGAGCTGTTTTTT	CASSVASMTGELFF
NA	TRBD1	TRBV7-6	TRBJ2-5	TGTGCCAGCAGCCCATTAGGGGGCCCAGAGACCCAGTACTTC	CASSPLGGPETQYF
NA	NA	TRBV6-5	TRBJ1-2	TGTGCCAGCTCCCTTCGGCCGGGCTATGGCTACACCTTC	CASSLRPGYGYTF
NA	NA	TRBV6-1	TRBJ1-3	TGTGCCAGCAGTGAGGACTCTGGAAACACCATATATTTT	CASSEDSGNTIYF
NA	NA	TRBV5-6	TRBJ1-5	TGTGCCAGCAGCTTGGCGGCACCAAATCAGCCCCAGCATTTT	CASSLAAPNQPQHF
NA	NA	TRBV5-6	TRBJ1-2	TGTGCCAGCAGCCCACAGGGACGGGATGGCTACACCTTC	CASSPQGRDGYTF
NA	TRBD2	TRBV4-3	TRBJ2-1	TGCGCCAGCAGCCAAGATAACGGGGGGGGCTGGAATGAGCAGTTCTTC	CASSQDNGGGWNEQFF
medium-sized	TRBD1	TRBV19	TRBJ1-4	TGTGCCAGTAGTTCCCAGGGGGCGCCAAATGAAAAACTGTTTTTT	CASSSQGAPNEKLFF
NA	NA	TRBV6-5	TRBJ1-2	TGTGCCAGCAGTTACTCGGGGTCCAATCTCGATGGCTACACCTTC	CASSYSGSNLDGYTF
NA	NA	TRBV15	TRBJ1-1	TGTGCCACCAGCAGAGATCAGGGGCGAGCTTTCTTT	CATSRDQGRAFF
NA	NA	TRBV30	TRBJ2-7	TGTGCCTGGAGCTTGGGGGCCATAAGCGAGCAGTACTTC	CAWSLGAISEQYF
NA	TRBD1	TRBV6-6	TRBJ1-1	TGTGCCAGCAGTTATTCCCAGGGGGCGCGAGGGACTGAAGCTTTCTTT	CASSYSQGARGTEAFF
NA	NA	TRBV6-5	TRBJ2-3	TGTGCCAGCAGTTACTCTAGGAGGGGTACAGATACGCAGTATTTT	CASSYSRRGTDTQYF
NA	TRBD2	TRBV6-5	TRBJ2-7	TGTGCCAGCAGCCCTTCTGGCGGGGGATCCTACGAGCAGTACTTC	CASSPSGGGSYEQYF
few	TRBD1	TRBV4-1	TRBJ1-2	TGCGCCAGCAGCCCCTTTCAGGGACAGGGGTTTGGCTACACCTTC	CASSPFQGQGFGYTF
NA	NA	TRBV5-6	TRBJ1-6	TGTGCCAGCAGCAGCTACGCCTACAGGAGCTCCTATAATTCACCCCTCCACTTT	CASSSYAYRSSYNSPLHF
NA	TRBD2	TRBV7-9	TRBJ2-1	TGTGCCAGCAGGGACACGGGGGGGGCGAACAATGAGCAGTTCTTC	CASRDTGGANNEQFF
NA	NA	TRBV7-9	TRBJ1-1	TGTGCCAGCAGCTTAGATGCTTTCTTT	CASSLDAFF
NA	NA	TRBV6-1	TRBJ2-7	TGTGCCAGCATGAAAAGGCTAGCCAACTCCTACGAGCAGTACTTC	CASMKRLANSYEQYF
NA	NA	TRBV6-1	TRBJ1-2	TGTGCCAGCAGTGAAGATCCCCGACAGGCGGTGGGGGGCTACACCTTC	CASSEDPRQAVGGYTF
NA	NA	TRBV18	TRBJ2-7	TGTGCCAGCTCACCAGCTAGGGCAAACGAGCAGTACTTC	CASSPARANEQYF
NA	NA	TRBV4-1	TRBJ1-2	TGCGCCAGCAGCCAAGAATGGGGGAGCTATGGCTACACCTTC	CASSQEWGSYGYTF
NA	NA	TRBV29-1	TRBJ1-2	TGCAGCGTTTTAGGACCGATAAACTATGGCTACACCTTC	CSVLGPINYGYTF
NA	TRBD1	TRBV18	TRBJ1-1	TGTGCCAGCTTGCCGACAGGGGCAAACACTGAAGCTTTCTTT	CASLPTGANTEAFF
NA	NA	TRBV5-4	TRBJ2-1	TGTGCCAGCAGCTTGGCCCAGGGTTCCCTATACAATGAGCAGTTCTTC	CASSLAQGSLYNEQFF
NA	NA	TRBV7-9	TRBJ1-4	TGTGCCAGCAGTGAGAAAACACGGGTTTTGACTAATGAAAAACTGTTTTTT	CASSEKTRVLTNEKLFF
few	NA	TRBV14	TRBJ1-2	TGTGCCAGCAGCCAAGGCCAGATGCGAGTCGATTATGGCTACACCTTC	CASSQGQMRVDYGYTF
NA	NA	TRBV6-1	TRBJ1-2	TGTGCCAGCAGTGATAATACAGGGACTGGCGGTGGCTACACCTTC	CASSDNTGTGGGYTF
once	NA	TRBV5-1	TRBJ2-7	TGCGCCAGCAGCCCCTCAGGTAGACGGGAATACGAGCAGTACTTC	CASSPSGRREYEQYF
NA	NA	TRBV11-2	TRBJ2-1	TGTGCCAGCAGCCCCCCGCGGCGGGGGCGCTCCTACAATGAGCAGTTCTTC	CASSPPRRGRSYNEQFF
once	NA	TRBV4-1	TRBJ2-6	TGCGCCAGCAGCCAAGCGGGGACTCTCGGGGCCAACGTCCTGACTTTC	CASSQAGTLGANVLTF
few	NA	TRBV27	TRBJ1-1	TGTGCCAGCAGTTTATCGGGCAGGAACGAAGCTTTCTTT	CASSLSGRNEAFF
NA	NA	TRBV30	TRBJ2-7	TGTGCCTGGAGTCCGGCCCTTACCTACGAGCAGTACTTC	CAWSPALTYEQYF
NA	NA	TRBV30	TRBJ1-6	TGTGCCTGGAGTTCCGGGAGAAATTCACCCCTCCACTTT	CAWSSGRNSPLHF